This T cell receptor (beta chain) was profiled in a study of T cell changes during pregnancy in multiple sclerosis. Assay: immunoSEQ multiplex PCR; the TCRdb copy retains only in-frame clones and omits some. The table has tens of thousands of clones, around 92% seen once. V was cut by 7 bases and J by 1 base, with 16 bases left in between. This CDR3 spans 15 amino acids. Germline CDR1 MDHEN, CDR2 SYDVKM. This clonotype was sampled from a female donor with multiple sclerosis, enrolled in a pregnancy study. This chain joins TRBV28 and TRBJ2-5, with D tentatively TRBD2 (6 bases). The sequences come from peripheral blood, collected after pregnancy. The DNA for the CDR3 is TGTGCCAGCAACACGGGGGATAACTTCCAAGAGACCCAGTACTTC. It translates to CASNTGDNFQETQYF.